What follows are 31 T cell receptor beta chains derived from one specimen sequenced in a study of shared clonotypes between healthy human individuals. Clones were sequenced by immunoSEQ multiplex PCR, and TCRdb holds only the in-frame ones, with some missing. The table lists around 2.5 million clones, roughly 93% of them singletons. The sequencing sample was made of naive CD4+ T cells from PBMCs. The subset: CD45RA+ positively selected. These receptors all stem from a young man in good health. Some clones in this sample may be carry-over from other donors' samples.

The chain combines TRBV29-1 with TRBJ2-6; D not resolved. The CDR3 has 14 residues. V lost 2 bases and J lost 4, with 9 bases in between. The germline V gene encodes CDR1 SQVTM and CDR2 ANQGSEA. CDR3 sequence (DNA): TGCAGCGTTGAAAAAGGGTTGGGGGCCAACGTCCTGACTTTC. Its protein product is CSVEKGLGANVLTF.

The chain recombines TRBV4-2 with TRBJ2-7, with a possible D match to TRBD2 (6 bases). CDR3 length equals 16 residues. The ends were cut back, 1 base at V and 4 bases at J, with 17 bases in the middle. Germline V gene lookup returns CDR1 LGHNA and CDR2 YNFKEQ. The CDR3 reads CASSQGISGVGYEQYF. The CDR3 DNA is TGTGCCAGCAGCCAAGGAATCTCGGGAGTTGGGTACGAGCAGTACTTC.

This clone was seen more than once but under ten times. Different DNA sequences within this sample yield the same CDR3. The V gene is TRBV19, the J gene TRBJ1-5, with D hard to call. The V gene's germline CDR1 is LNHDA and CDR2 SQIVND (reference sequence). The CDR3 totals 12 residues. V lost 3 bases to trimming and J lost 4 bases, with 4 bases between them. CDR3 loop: CASSILNQPQHF. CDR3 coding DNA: TGTGCCAGTAGTATCCTTAATCAGCCCCAGCATTTT.

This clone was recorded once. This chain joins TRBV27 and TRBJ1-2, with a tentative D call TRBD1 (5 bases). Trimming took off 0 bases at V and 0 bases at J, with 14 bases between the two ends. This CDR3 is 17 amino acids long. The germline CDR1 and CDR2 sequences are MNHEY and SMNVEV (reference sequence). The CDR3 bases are TGTGCCAGCAGTTTATCGAAACGGGGGACCTCTAACTATGGCTACACCTTC. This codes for CASSLSKRGTSNYGYTF.

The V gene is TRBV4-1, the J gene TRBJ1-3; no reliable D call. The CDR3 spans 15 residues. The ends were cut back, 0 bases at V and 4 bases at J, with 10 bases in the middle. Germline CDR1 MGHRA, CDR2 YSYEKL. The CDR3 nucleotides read TGCGCCAGCAGCCAAGAGGAAGGACTCGGAAACACCATATATTTT. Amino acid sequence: CASSQEEGLGNTIYF.

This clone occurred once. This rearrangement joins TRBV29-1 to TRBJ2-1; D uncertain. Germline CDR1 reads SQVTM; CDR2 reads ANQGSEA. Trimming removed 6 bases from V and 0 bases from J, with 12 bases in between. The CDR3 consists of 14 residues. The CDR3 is CSVLPKSSYNEQFF. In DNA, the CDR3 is TGCAGCGTCCTGCCGAAAAGCTCCTACAATGAGCAGTTCTTC.

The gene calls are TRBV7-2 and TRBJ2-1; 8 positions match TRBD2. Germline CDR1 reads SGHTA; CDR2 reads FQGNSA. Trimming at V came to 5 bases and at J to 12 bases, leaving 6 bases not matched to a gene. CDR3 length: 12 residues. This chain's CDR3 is CASSLTGTRQFF. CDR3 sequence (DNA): TGTGCCAGCAGCCTTACCGGGACTAGGCAGTTCTTC.

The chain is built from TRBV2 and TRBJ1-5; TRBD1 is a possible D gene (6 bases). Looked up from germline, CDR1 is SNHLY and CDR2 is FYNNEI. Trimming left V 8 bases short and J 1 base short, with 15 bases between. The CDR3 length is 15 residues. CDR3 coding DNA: TGTGCCAGCCTAGGGGGAAGGGGAAGCAATCAGCCCCAGCATTTT. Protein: CASLGGRGSNQPQHF. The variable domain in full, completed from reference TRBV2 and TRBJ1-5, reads EPEVTQTPSHQVTQMGQEVILRCVPISNHLYFYWYRQILGQKVEFLVSFYNNEISEKSEIFDDQFSVERPDGSNFTLKIRSTKLEDSAMYFCASLGGRGSNQPQHFGDGTRLSIL.

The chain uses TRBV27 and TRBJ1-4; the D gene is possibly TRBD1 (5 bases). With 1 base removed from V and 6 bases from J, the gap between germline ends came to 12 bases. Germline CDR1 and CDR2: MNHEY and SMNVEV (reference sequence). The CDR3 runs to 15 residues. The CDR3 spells CASSLWGVEHEKLFF. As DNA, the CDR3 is TGTGCCAGCAGTTTATGGGGGGTTGAACATGAAAAACTGTTTTTT. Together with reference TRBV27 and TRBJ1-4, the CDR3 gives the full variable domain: EAQVTQNPRYLITVTGKKLTVTCSQNMNHEYMSWYRQDPGLGLRQIYYSMNVEVTDKGDVPEGYKVSRKEKRNFPLILESPSPNQTSLYFCASSLWGVEHEKLFFGSGTQLSVL.

The CDR3 loop reads CASSFRGLAGPGEQFF. In DNA form, the CDR3 reads TGCGCCAGCAGCTTCAGGGGACTAGCGGGGCCAGGGGAGCAGTTCTTC. The V and J genes are TRBV5-1 and TRBJ2-1; 13 positions agree with TRBD2. V shed 2 bases, J shed 10 bases, and the junction held 9 bases outside the gene matches. Per the germline V gene, CDR1 is SGHRS and CDR2 is YFSETQ. The CDR3 sequence is 16 residues long.

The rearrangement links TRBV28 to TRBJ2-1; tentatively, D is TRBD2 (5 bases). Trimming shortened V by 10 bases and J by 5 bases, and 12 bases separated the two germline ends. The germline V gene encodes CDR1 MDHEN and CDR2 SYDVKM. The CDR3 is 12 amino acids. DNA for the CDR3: TGTGCCACCCGAGAAGCGGACAATGAGCAGTTCTTC. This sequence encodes CATREADNEQFF.

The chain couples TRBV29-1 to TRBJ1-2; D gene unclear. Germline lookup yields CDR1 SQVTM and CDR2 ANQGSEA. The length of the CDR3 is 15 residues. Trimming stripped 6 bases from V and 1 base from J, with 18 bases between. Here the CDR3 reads CSVDRYGVGNYGYTF. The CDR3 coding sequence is TGCAGCGTGGACCGGTATGGGGTCGGTAACTATGGCTACACCTTC.

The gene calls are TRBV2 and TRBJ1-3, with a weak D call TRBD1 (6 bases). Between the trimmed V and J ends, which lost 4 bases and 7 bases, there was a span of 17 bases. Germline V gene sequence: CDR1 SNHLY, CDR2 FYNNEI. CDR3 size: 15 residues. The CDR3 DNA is TGTGCCAGCAGTGGGACAGCCCCTGAGAGGAACACCATATATTTT. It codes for CASSGTAPERNTIYF. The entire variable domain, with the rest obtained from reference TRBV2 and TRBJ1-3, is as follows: EPEVTQTPSHQVTQMGQEVILRCVPISNHLYFYWYRQILGQKVEFLVSFYNNEISEKSEIFDDQFSVERPDGSNFTLKIRSTKLEDSAMYFCASSGTAPERNTIYFGEGSWLTVV.

CDR3 amino acids: CASSQSWLAGAGGELFF. CDR3 sequence (DNA): TGCGCCAGCAGCCAAAGTTGGCTAGCGGGAGCGGGCGGGGAGCTGTTTTTT. This sequence joins TRBV4-3 and TRBJ2-2, with 10 bases that match TRBD2. Germline V gene sequence: CDR1 LGHNA, CDR2 YSLEER. The CDR3 runs 17 residues. The ends lost 2 bases at V and 7 bases at J; junction bases unmatched: 10.

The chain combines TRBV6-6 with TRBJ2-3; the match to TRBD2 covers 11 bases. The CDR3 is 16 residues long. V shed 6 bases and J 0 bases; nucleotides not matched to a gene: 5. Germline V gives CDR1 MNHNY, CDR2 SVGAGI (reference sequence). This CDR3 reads CASSVTSGASTDTQYF. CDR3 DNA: TGTGCCAGCAGCGTGACTAGCGGGGCTAGCACAGATACGCAGTATTTT.

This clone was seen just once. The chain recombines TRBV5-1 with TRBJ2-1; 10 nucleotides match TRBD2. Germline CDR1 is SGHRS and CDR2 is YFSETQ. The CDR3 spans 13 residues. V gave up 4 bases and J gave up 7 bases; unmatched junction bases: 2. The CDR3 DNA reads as TGCGCCAGCAGCAAGACTAGCGGGAATGAGCAGTTCTTC. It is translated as CASSKTSGNEQFF.

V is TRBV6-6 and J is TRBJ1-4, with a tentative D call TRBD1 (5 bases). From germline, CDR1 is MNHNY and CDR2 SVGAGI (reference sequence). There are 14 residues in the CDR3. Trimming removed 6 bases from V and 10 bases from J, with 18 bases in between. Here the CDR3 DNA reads TGTGCCAGCAGCCAGGGACGGGAGGGGCGAAAACTGTTTTTT. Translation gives CASSQGREGRKLFF.

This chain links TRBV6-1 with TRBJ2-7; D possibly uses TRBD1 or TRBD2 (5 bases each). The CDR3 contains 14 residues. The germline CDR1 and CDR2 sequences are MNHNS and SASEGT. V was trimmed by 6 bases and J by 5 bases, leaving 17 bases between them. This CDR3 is CASSRGQGTNEQYF. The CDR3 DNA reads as TGTGCCAGCAGCCGGGGCCAAGGTACAAACGAGCAGTACTTC.

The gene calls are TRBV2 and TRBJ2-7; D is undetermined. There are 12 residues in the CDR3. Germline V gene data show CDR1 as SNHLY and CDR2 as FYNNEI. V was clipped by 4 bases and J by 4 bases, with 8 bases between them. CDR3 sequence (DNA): TGTGCCAGCAGTGTGTCTAGGTACGAGCAGTACTTC. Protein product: CASSVSRYEQYF.

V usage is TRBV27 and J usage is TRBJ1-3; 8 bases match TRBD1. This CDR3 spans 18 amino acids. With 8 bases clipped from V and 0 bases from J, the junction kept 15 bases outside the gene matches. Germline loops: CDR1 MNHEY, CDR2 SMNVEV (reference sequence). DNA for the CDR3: TGTGCCAGCGCTTCAGATAGGACAGGGCAAATCTCTGGAAACACCATATATTTT. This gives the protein CASASDRTGQISGNTIYF.

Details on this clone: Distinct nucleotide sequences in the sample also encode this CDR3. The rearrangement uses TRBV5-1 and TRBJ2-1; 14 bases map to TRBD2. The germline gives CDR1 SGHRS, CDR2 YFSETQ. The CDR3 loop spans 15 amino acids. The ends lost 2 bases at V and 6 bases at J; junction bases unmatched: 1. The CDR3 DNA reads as TGCGCCAGCAGCTTTGGACTAGCGGGAGGCAATGAGCAGTTCTTC. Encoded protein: CASSFGLAGGNEQFF.

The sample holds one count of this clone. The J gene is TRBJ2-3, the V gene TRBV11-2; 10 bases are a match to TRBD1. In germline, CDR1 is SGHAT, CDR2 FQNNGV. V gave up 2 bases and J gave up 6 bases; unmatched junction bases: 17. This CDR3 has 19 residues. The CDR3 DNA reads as TGTGCCAGCAGCTTACTACTTATTAAGGGACAGGGGAATCGGGATACGCAGTATTTT. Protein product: CASSLLLIKGQGNRDTQYF.

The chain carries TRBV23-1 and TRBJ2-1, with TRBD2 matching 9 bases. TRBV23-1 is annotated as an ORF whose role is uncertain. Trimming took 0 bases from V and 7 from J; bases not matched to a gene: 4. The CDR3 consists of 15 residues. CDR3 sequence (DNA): TGCGCCAGCAGTCAATCAGCGGGAGGTCAGAATGAGCAGTTCTTC. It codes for CASSQSAGGQNEQFF.

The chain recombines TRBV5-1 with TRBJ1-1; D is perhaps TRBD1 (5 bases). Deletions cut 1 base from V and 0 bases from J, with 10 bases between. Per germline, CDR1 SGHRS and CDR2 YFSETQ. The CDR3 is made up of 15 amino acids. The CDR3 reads CASSLYQGVNTEAFF. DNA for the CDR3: TGCGCCAGCAGCTTGTACCAGGGAGTGAACACTGAAGCTTTCTTT.

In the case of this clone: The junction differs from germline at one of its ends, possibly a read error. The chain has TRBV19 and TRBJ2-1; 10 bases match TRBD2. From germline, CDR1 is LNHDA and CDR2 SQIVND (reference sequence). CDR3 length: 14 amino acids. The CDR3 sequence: CWGQAGGPVNEQFF. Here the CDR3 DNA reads TGCTGGGGTCAAGCGGGAGGGCCGGTGAATGAGCAGTTCTTC.

In nucleotides, the CDR3 is TGCGCCAGCAGCTGGGGGACAGGGGGCAAGGAAAAACTGTTTTTT. The encoded protein is CASSWGTGGKEKLFF. The V and J genes are TRBV5-1 and TRBJ1-4, with 12 bases that match TRBD1. CDR3 length: 15 amino acids. Germline lookup yields CDR1 SGHRS and CDR2 YFSETQ. The J segment lost 8 bases and the V segment lost 3 bases, leaving 5 bases of the junction unmatched.

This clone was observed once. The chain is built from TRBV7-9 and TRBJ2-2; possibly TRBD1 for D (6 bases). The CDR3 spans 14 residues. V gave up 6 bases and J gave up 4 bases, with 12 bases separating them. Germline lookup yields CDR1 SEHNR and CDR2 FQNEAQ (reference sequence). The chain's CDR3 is CASRRTGTTGELFF. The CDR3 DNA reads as TGTGCCAGCAGACGAACAGGGACCACCGGGGAGCTGTTTTTT.

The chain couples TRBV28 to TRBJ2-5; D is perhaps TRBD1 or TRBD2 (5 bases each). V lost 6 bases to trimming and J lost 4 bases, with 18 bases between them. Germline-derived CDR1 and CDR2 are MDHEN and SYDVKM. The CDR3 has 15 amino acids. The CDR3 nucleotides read TGTGCCAGCAGCTCTCCTTATGGGGGACGAGAGACCCAGTACTTC. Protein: CASSSPYGGRETQYF.

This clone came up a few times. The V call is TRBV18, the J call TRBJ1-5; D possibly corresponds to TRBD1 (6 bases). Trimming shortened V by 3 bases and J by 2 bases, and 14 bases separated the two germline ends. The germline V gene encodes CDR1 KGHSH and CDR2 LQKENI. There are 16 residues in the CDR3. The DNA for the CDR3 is TGTGCCAGCTCACCCATACAGGGAGTTGGCAATCAGCCCCAGCATTTT. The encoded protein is CASSPIQGVGNQPQHF.

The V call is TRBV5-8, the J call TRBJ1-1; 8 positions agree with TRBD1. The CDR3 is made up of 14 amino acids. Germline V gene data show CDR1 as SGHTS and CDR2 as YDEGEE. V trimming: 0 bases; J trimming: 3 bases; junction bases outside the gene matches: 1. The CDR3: CASSLGDRYTEAFF. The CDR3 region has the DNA TGTGCCAGCAGCTTGGGGGACAGGTACACTGAAGCTTTCTTT.

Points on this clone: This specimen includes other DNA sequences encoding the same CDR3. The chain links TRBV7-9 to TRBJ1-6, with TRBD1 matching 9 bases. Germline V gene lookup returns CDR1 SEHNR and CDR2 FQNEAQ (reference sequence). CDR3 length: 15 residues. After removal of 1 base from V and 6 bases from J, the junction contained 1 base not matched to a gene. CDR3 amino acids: CASSLGTGVNSPLHF. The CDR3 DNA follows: TGTGCCAGCAGCTTAGGGACAGGGGTTAATTCACCCCTCCACTTT. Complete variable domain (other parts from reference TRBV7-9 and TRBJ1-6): DTGVSQNPRHKITKRGQNVTFRCDPISEHNRLYWYRQTLGQGPEFLTYFQNEAQLEKSRLLSDRFSAERPKGSFSTLEIQRTEQGDSAMYLCASSLGTGVNSPLHFGNGTRLTVT.